This TCR beta chain was sequenced during a study of cytomegalovirus exposure and HLA in healthy donors. The PCR used 60 Vbeta and 13 Jbeta primers. Profiling relied on immunoSEQ multiplex PCR, and the TCRdb table lists in-frame clones only, not all of them. The sample lists 100,000 or so clones; 75% to 85% were seen once. Concerning this clone: Its matching antigen is unknown.

CDR1 is MDHEN, CDR2 SYDVKM, per germline. V was cut by 2 bases and J by 8 bases, with 9 bases left in between. This CDR3 spans 12 amino acids. Findings and limits, study-wide: Relative to the roughly 700-donor mean, N-insertions were reportedly fewer in an Asian-associated ancestry cluster in a later analysis. Most CMV-associated TCR beta chains appeared HLA-restricted in a later analysis. Per a prior analysis, the majority of TCR beta V segments were productive roughly 90% or roughly 30% of the time.

This receptor was taken from a man younger than 35 in good health and CMV-seronegative. The gene calls are TRBV28 and TRBJ1-2; a weak D match, TRBD1 (6 bases). Material: PBMCs. Written as DNA, the CDR3 is TGTGCCAGCAGTTTACTTAGGGGGGGCTACACCTTC. This sequence encodes CASSLLRGGYTF.